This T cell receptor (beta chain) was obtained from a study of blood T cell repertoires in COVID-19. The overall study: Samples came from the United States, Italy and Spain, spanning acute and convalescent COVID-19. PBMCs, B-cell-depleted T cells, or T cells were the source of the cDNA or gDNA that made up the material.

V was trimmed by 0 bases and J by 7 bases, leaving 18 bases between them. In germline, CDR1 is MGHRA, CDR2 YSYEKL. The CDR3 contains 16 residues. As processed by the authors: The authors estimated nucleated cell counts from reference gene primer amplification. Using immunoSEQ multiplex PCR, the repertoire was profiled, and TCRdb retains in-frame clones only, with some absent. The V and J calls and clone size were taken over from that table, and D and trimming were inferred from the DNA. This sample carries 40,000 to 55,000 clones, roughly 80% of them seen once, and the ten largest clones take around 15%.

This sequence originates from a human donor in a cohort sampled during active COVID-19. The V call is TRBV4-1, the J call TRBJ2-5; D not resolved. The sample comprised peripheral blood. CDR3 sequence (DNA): TGCGCCAGCAGCCAAGATCGGCGGAGACCGCCCAGGACCCAGTACTTC. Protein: CASSQDRRRPPRTQYF.